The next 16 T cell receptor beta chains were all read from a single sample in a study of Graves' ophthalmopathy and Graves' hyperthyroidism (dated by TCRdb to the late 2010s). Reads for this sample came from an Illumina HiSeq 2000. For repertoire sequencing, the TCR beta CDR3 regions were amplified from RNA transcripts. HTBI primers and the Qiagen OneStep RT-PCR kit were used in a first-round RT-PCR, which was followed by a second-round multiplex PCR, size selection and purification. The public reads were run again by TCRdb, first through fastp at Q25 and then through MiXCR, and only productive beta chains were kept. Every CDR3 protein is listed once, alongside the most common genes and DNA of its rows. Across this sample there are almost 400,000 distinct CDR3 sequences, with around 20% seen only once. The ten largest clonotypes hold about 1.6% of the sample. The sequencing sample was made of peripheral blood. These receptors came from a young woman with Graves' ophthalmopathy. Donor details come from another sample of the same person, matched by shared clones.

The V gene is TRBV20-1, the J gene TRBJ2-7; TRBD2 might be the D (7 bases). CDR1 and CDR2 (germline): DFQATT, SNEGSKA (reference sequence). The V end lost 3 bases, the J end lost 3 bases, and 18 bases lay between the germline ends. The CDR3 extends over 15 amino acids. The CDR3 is CSASRGGAINYEQYF. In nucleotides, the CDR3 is TGCAGTGCTAGTAGGGGGGGGGCTATCAACTACGAGCAGTACTTC.

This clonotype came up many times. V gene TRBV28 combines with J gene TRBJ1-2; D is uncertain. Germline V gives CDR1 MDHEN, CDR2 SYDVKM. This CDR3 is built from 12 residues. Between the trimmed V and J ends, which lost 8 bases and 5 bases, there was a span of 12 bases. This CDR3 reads CASGRTAYGYTF. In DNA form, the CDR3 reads TGTGCCAGCGGTCGTACAGCTTATGGCTACACCTTC.

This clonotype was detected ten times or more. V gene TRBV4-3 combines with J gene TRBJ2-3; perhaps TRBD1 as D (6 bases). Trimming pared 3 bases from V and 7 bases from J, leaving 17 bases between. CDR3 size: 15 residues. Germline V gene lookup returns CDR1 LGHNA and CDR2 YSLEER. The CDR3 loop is CASSHRTGLGNTQYF. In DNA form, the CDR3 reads TGCGCCAGCAGCCATCGTACAGGGCTAGGTAATACGCAGTATTTT.

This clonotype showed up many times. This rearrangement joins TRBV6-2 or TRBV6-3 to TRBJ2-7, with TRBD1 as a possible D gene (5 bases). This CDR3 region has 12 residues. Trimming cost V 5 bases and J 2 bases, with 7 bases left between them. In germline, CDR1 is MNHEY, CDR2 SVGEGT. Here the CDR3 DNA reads TGTGCCAGCAGTGACAGAGCCTACGAGCAGTACTTC. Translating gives CASSDRAYEQYF.

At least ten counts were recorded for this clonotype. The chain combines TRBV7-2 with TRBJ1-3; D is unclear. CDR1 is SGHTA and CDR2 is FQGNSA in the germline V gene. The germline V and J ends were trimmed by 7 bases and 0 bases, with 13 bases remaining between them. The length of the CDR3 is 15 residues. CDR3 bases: TGTGCCAGCAACGTGGGGTTGGGCTCTGGAAACACCATATATTTT. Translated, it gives CASNVGLGSGNTIYF.

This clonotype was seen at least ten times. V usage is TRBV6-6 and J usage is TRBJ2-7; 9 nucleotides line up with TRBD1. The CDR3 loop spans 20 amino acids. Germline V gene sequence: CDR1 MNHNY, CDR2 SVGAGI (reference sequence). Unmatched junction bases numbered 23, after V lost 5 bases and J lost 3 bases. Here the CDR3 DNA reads TGTGCCAGCAGTCATGCCTCGGGACAGGCCGACAGGGGGGTTGGCTACGAGCAGTACTTC. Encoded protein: CASSHASGQADRGVGYEQYF.

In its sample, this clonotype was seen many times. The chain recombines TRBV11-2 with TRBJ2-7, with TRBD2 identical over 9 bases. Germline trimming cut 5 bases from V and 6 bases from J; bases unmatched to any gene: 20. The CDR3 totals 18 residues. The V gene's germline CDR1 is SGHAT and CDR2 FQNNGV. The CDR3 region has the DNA TGTGCCAGCAGCCTCCCCCCGGGCCTAGCGGGGCGGCCTGGCGAGCAGTACTTC. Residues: CASSLPPGLAGRPGEQYF.

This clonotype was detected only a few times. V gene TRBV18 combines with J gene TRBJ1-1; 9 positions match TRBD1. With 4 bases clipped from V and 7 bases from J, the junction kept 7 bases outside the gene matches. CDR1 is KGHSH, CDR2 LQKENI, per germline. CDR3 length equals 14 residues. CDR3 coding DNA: TGTGCCAGCTCACGGCAACAGGGGGCTTTTGAAGCTTTCTTT. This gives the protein CASSRQQGAFEAFF.

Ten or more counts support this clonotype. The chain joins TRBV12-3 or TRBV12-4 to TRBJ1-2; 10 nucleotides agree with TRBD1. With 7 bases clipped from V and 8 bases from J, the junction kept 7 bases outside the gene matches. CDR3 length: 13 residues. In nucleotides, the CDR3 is TGTGCCAGCATGGGACAGGGGTTGACGGGCTACACCTTC. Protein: CASMGQGLTGYTF.

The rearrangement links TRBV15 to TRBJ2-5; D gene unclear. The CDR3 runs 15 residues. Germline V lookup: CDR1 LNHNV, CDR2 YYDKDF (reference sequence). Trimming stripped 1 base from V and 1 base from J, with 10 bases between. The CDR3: CATSRAWAVQETQYF. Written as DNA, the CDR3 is TGTGCCACCAGCAGAGCGTGGGCAGTCCAAGAGACCCAGTACTTC.

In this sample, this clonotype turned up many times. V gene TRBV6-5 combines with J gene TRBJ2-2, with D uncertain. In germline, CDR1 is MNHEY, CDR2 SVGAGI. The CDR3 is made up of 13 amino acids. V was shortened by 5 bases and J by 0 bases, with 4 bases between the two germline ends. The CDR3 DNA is TGTGCCAGCAGTCGGTCGAACACCGGGGAGCTGTTTTTT. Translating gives CASSRSNTGELFF.

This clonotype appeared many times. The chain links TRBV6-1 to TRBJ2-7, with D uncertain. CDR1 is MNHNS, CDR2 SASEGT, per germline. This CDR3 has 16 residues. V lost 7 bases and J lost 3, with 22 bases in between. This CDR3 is CASTYALVLPGYEQYF. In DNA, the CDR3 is TGTGCCAGCACGTATGCGTTGGTTTTGCCGGGCTACGAGCAGTACTTC.

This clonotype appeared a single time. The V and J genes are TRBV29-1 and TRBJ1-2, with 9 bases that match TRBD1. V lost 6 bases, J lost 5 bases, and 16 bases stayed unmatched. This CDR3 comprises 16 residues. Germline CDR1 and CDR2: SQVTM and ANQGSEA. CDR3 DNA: TGCAGCGTCCCCCCCGACACTTACAGGGGGCAATATGGCTACACCTTC. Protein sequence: CSVPPDTYRGQYGYTF.

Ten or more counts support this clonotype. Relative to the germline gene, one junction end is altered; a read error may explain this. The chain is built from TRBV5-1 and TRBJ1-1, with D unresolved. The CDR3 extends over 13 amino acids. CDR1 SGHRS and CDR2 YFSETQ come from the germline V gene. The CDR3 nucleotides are TGCGCCAGCAGCTTGGCCGGTCGTTCGGTGACCCTTTTT. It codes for CASSLAGRSVTLF.

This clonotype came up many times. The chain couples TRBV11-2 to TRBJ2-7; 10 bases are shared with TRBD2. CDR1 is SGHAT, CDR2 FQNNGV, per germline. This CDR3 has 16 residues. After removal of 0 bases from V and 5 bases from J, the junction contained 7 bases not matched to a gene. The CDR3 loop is CASSLEVVLAGDEQYF. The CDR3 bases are TGTGCCAGCAGCTTAGAGGTGGTGCTAGCGGGAGACGAGCAGTACTTC.

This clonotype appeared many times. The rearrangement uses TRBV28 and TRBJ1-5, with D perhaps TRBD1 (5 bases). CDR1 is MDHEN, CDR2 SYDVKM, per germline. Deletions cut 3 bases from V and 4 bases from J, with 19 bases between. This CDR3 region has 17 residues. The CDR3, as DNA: TGTGCCAGCAGTTTGATAGGGGCAGCCGGGCCAAATCAGCCCCAGCATTTT. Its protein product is CASSLIGAAGPNQPQHF.